Each of the 27 T cell receptor beta chains below was sequenced from the same sample in a study of T cell repertoires in cytomegalovirus infection. TCRdb re-called the reads through MiXCR, storing one row per CDR3 protein. The data contain approximately 1,000,000 distinct CDR3 sequences, less than 35% of them singletons. Their cognate antigens are unknown. Sequenced material: cultured CD8+ T cells from PBMCs, taken from culture after CMV antigen stimulation. The receptor set was obtained from a human donor in good health (CMV status not recorded). Some clones in this sample may be carry-over from other donors' samples.

This clonotype was counted many times. The CDR3 nucleotides are TGTGCCAGCAGCTCCCCCGCCACAGTGAGGGTTGGGTACACTGAAGCTTTCTTT. Its translation: CASSSPATVRVGYTEAFF. The gene calls are TRBV7-9 and TRBJ1-1, with D unresolved. This CDR3 is built from 18 residues. In germline, CDR1 is SEHNR, CDR2 FQNEAQ (reference sequence). The V gene lost 4 bases and the J gene lost 3 bases, with 24 bases spanning the gap.

This clonotype has a single count. The chain recombines TRBV28 with TRBJ1-5; weak D call: TRBD1 (5 bases). V lost 5 bases and J lost 5, with 13 bases in between. The CDR3 length is 14 residues. Germline V gene sequence: CDR1 MDHEN, CDR2 SYDVKM. This CDR3 is CASSVAGEYQPQHF. The CDR3 bases are TGTGCCAGCAGTGTAGCGGGGGAGTATCAGCCCCAGCATTTT. Combining the CDR3 with reference TRBV28 and TRBJ1-5 gives the whole variable domain DVKVTQSSRYLVKRTGEKVFLECVQDMDHENMFWYRQDPGLGLRLIYFSYDVKMKEKGDIPEGYSVSREKKERFSLILESASTNQTSMYLCASSVAGEYQPQHFGDGTRLSIL.

The gene calls are TRBV27 and TRBJ1-2; TRBD1 agrees at 9 bases. The CDR3 is 14 amino acids. With V trimmed by 4 bases and J by 4 bases, 4 bases remained unmatched. Germline-derived CDR1 and CDR2 are MNHEY and SMNVEV (reference sequence). The CDR3 here is CASSSPTGGYGYTF. CDR3 sequence (DNA): TGTGCCAGCAGTTCGCCGACAGGGGGCTATGGCTACACCTTC.

This clonotype appeared a few times. The rearrangement uses TRBV2 and TRBJ2-2, with 9 bases lining up with TRBD1. The length of the CDR3 is 16 residues. CDR1 is SNHLY and CDR2 is FYNNEI in the germline V gene. The trim removed 7 bases at V and 3 bases at J, leaving 9 bases unmatched. The CDR3 sequence is CASTSGTGKDTGELFF. CDR3 nucleotide sequence: TGTGCCAGCACTTCTGGGACAGGGAAGGACACCGGGGAGCTGTTTTTT.

Ten or more counts support this clonotype. The chain has TRBV7-2 and TRBJ2-7; D is undetermined. Germline V gene lookup returns CDR1 SGHTA and CDR2 FQGNSA. V lost 1 base to trimming and J lost 4 bases, with 17 bases between them. The CDR3 extends over 16 amino acids. The CDR3 loop is CASSLGGGGVLYEQYV. CDR3 sequence (DNA): TGTGCCAGCAGCTTAGGGGGTGGCGGAGTCTTATACGAGCAGTACGTC.

This clonotype showed up just a few times. The chain carries TRBV4-1 and TRBJ1-1, with a tentative D call TRBD1 (6 bases). The germline V gene has CDR1 MGHRA and CDR2 YSYEKL. This CDR3 is built from 15 residues. Trimming removed 0 bases from V and 7 bases from J, with 15 bases in between. This chain's CDR3 is CASSQDVGATREAFF. The CDR3, as DNA: TGCGCCAGCAGCCAAGATGTGGGGGCCACGCGTGAAGCTTTCTTT.

Only a few counts were recorded for this clonotype. This chain connects TRBV7-6 to TRBJ1-6; no firm D call. Germline-derived CDR1 and CDR2 are SGHVS and FNYEAQ. Deletions cut 2 bases from V and 0 bases from J, with 17 bases between. CDR3 size: 19 residues. Written as DNA, the CDR3 is TGTGCCAGCAGCTTACGTAGTCAGACGACGAGCTCCTATAATTCACCCCTCCACTTT. This encodes CASSLRSQTTSSYNSPLHF.

The chain couples TRBV14 to TRBJ1-1; D remains unclear. Between the trimmed V and J ends, which lost 4 bases and 8 bases, there was a span of 14 bases. CDR3 length: 13 amino acids. Germline V gene sequence: CDR1 SGHDN, CDR2 FVKESK. Written as DNA, the CDR3 is TGTGCCAGCAGCCTTCCGATGGGCAGGGAAGCTTTCTTT. This translates into CASSLPMGREAFF.

This clonotype was seen ten or more times. V usage is TRBV7-6 and J usage is TRBJ2-2; D may be TRBD2 (6 bases). Germline V lookup: CDR1 SGHVS, CDR2 FNYEAQ. The V gene lost 0 bases and the J gene lost 4 bases, with 15 bases spanning the gap. The CDR3 has 17 amino acids. Written as DNA, the CDR3 is TGTGCCAGCAGCTTAGCCTCGGGGGTGCGGGGCACCGGGGAGCTGTTTTTT. It is translated as CASSLASGVRGTGELFF.

The V gene is TRBV20-1, the J gene TRBJ1-3; TRBD1 is a possible D gene (5 bases). The length of the CDR3 is 15 residues. Germline V gene sequence: CDR1 DFQATT, CDR2 SNEGSKA (reference sequence). The V and J ends lost 2 bases and 0 bases respectively, with 11 bases between them. CDR3 coding DNA: TGCAGTGCTAGAAGACAGCGACGCTCTGGAAACACCATATATTTT. It yields the protein CSARRQRRSGNTIYF.

The chain links TRBV2 to TRBJ1-2; D is undetermined. The germline V gene has CDR1 SNHLY and CDR2 FYNNEI. This CDR3 contains 14 residues. The V and J ends lost 5 bases and 6 bases respectively, with 16 bases between them. The DNA for the CDR3 is TGTGCCAGCAGTCCGTTTAACGGGGAGGATGGCTACACCTTC. Its translation is CASSPFNGEDGYTF. The full variable domain, rest sourced from reference TRBV2 and TRBJ1-2, is EPEVTQTPSHQVTQMGQEVILRCVPISNHLYFYWYRQILGQKVEFLVSFYNNEISEKSEIFDDQFSVERPDGSNFTLKIRSTKLEDSAMYFCASSPFNGEDGYTFGSGTRLTVV.

The sample holds many counts of this clonotype. The chain joins TRBV12-3 or TRBV12-4 to TRBJ2-7, with 8 bases matching TRBD2. This CDR3 has 14 amino acids. The trim removed 5 bases at V and 6 bases at J, leaving 9 bases unmatched. This chain's CDR3 is CASSPPGGVSEQYV. The CDR3 region has the DNA TGTGCCAGCAGTCCTCCGGGAGGGGTAAGCGAGCAGTACGTC.

This clonotype came up a few times. The V call is TRBV12-3 or TRBV12-4, the J call TRBJ1-1; no reliable D call. The V gene lost 3 bases and the J gene lost 0 bases, with 11 bases spanning the gap. The CDR3 extends over 15 amino acids. The CDR3 sequence is CASSFQAGLNTEAFF. In DNA, the CDR3 is TGTGCCAGCAGTTTCCAAGCGGGCTTGAACACTGAAGCTTTCTTT.

This clonotype was observed a few times. This chain joins TRBV6-5 and TRBJ2-7; weak D call: TRBD1 (6 bases). The CDR3 length is 13 residues. V was clipped by 5 bases and J by 5 bases, with 13 bases between them. Germline values: CDR1 MNHEY, CDR2 SVGAGI. Here the CDR3 DNA reads TGTGCCAGCAGTAAGAGGGGGATCAACGAGCAGTACTTC. Protein product: CASSKRGINEQYF.

This clonotype was counted between two and nine times. This chain uses TRBV4-1 with TRBJ1-5; D remains unclear. Trimming took 0 bases from V and 5 from J, leaving 14 bases between them. There are 16 residues in the CDR3. Germline V gene data show CDR1 as MGHRA and CDR2 as YSYEKL. The CDR3 DNA reads TGCGCCAGCAGCCAAGAGCCCAGTACTATCGATCAGCCCCAGCATTTT. The encoded protein is CASSQEPSTIDQPQHF.

This clonotype was counted at least ten times. The V gene is TRBV7-6, the J gene TRBJ2-3; no clear D gene. The CDR3 loop spans 14 amino acids. Germline loops: CDR1 SGHVS, CDR2 FNYEAQ. The V end lost 1 base, the J end lost 3 bases, and 8 bases lay between the germline ends. The CDR3 spells CASSLGWGTDTQYF. The CDR3, as DNA: TGTGCCAGCAGCTTAGGTTGGGGAACAGATACGCAGTATTTT.

The chain joins TRBV6-5 to TRBJ1-2; perhaps TRBD1 as D (6 bases). Between the trimmed V and J ends, which lost 6 bases and 1 base, there was a span of 15 bases. Germline values: CDR1 MNHEY, CDR2 SVGAGI. This CDR3 region has 15 residues. CDR3 sequence reads: CASRSRDKFNYGYTF. The CDR3 DNA sequence: TGTGCCAGCAGGTCCCGGGACAAATTTAACTATGGCTACACCTTC.

The genes are TRBV20-1 and TRBJ2-7, with 11 bases matching TRBD2. Unmatched junction bases numbered 6, after V lost 5 bases and J lost 0 bases. Germline V gene data show CDR1 as DFQATT and CDR2 as SNEGSKA (reference sequence). This CDR3 comprises 15 residues. Here the CDR3 DNA reads TGCAGTGCTCAGGGACTAGCGGACTACTCCTACGAGCAGTACGTC. This codes for CSAQGLADYSYEQYV.

V usage is TRBV5-6 and J usage is TRBJ2-7, with 13 nucleotides matching TRBD2. CDR1 is SGHDT, CDR2 YYEEEE, per germline. V shed 5 bases and J 9 bases; nucleotides not matched to a gene: 11. The CDR3 is 15 residues long. As DNA, the CDR3 is TGTGCCAGCAGTTTTGGACTAGCGGGGGAAAACGGGCAGTACGTC. It codes for CASSFGLAGENGQYV.

This clonotype occurred once. The V call is TRBV19, the J call TRBJ2-4; D gene ambiguous. CDR3 length equals 11 residues. Looked up from germline, CDR1 is LNHDA and CDR2 is SQIVND (reference sequence). CDR3 in DNA: TGTGTCAGCCTTGGAACAAACATTCAGTACTTC. Translation gives CVSLGTNIQYF.

The chain joins TRBV19 to TRBJ1-1; weak D call: TRBD1 (5 bases). CDR3 size: 16 residues. Trimming pared 2 bases from V and 3 bases from J, leaving 16 bases between. Germline values: CDR1 LNHDA, CDR2 SQIVND (reference sequence). The CDR3 reads CASSILTGYGDTEAFF. The CDR3 nucleotides read TGTGCCAGTAGTATATTAACAGGCTATGGGGACACTGAAGCTTTCTTT. Using reference TRBV19 and TRBJ1-1 for the parts outside the CDR3, the full variable domain is DGGITQSPKYLFRKEGQNVTLSCEQNLNHDAMYWYRQDPGQGLRLIYYSQIVNDFQKGDIAEGYSVSREKKESFPLTVTSAQKNPTAFYLCASSILTGYGDTEAFFGQGTRLTVV.

This clonotype was found a few times. The CDR3 protein is CASSSQLAEAFF. CDR3 in DNA: TGTGCCAGCAGTTCGCAGTTAGCTGAAGCTTTCTTT. The chain has TRBV13 and TRBJ1-1; D is unclear. V was pared by 6 bases and J by 6 bases, with 11 bases between. Germline V gene sequence: CDR1 PRHDT, CDR2 FYEKMQ (reference sequence). There are 12 residues in the CDR3.

V gene TRBV5-1 combines with J gene TRBJ1-1; D is uncertain. Trimming removed 0 bases from V and 4 bases from J, with 10 bases in between. Germline CDR1 and CDR2: SGHRS and YFSETQ. The CDR3 sequence is 14 residues long. The CDR3 spells CASSLALGITEAFF. CDR3 coding DNA: TGCGCCAGCAGCTTGGCCCTGGGCATCACTGAAGCTTTCTTT.

This rearrangement joins TRBV6-1 to TRBJ2-7; D ambiguous. Trimming left V 2 bases short and J 3 bases short, with 14 bases between. Germline CDR1 reads MNHNS; CDR2 reads SASEGT. This CDR3 contains 15 residues. DNA for the CDR3: TGTGCCAGCAGTGAATTTGCCGGCGAACACTACGAGCAGTACGTC. It yields the protein CASSEFAGEHYEQYV.

J is TRBJ2-5 and V is TRBV20-1, with D perhaps TRBD1 (5 bases). V shed 6 bases and J shed 7 bases, with 15 bases lying between them. Germline V gene lookup returns CDR1 DFQATT and CDR2 SNEGSKA (reference sequence). CDR3 size: 12 residues. The CDR3 region has the DNA TGCAGTGCCCCGGACACTGGCGTGACCCAGTACTTC. Its protein is CSAPDTGVTQYF.

Remarks on this clonotype: A read error is possible here, since a much larger clone lies one base away. This chain links TRBV7-2 with TRBJ2-1; D ambiguous. V shed 5 bases and J shed 10 bases, with 15 bases lying between them. The CDR3 length is 13 residues. Germline V gene lookup returns CDR1 SGHTA and CDR2 FQGNSA. This CDR3 reads CASSPDTRKEQFF. The CDR3 DNA reads as TGTGCCAGCAGCCCCGACACAAGAAAAGAGCAGTTCTTC.

V gene TRBV20-1 combines with J gene TRBJ2-1; 14 positions match TRBD2. Germline V gene data show CDR1 as DFQATT and CDR2 as SNEGSKA (reference sequence). The CDR3 has 15 residues. Losses at the gene ends were 2 bases for V and 8 bases for J; bases not matched to a gene: 5. The CDR3 sequence is CSARPGLAGVHEQFF. The CDR3 nucleotides are TGCAGTGCTAGACCGGGACTAGCGGGGGTGCATGAGCAGTTCTTC.